This passage covers 23 T cell receptor beta chains from one sample sequenced in a study of shared clonotypes between healthy human individuals. Naive CD8 populations comprised CD45RO-negative cells positively selected for CCR7, excluding terminally differentiated effector memory CD45RA+ cells. The repertoire was sequenced with immunoSEQ multiplex PCR; TCRdb's copy has only in-frame clones and lacks some. The sample carries millions of clones, more than 85% recorded once. What was sequenced was naive CD8+ T cells from PBMCs. Receptor source: a young man in good health. Some clones in this sample may be carry-over from other donors' samples.

This clone occurred once. This chain links TRBV5-5 with TRBJ2-1; 10 bases align to TRBD2. Germline CDR1 reads SGHKS; CDR2 reads YYEKEE (reference sequence). The CDR3 has 18 amino acids. J gave up 4 bases and V 0 bases, and 10 bases lay outside the gene matches. The DNA for the CDR3 is TGTGCCAGCAGCTTGGCCCGGACTAGCGGACAAATTTACAATGAGCAGTTCTTC. It specifies CASSLARTSGQIYNEQFF.

The chain carries TRBV5-8 and TRBJ2-7; TRBD2 aligns across 7 bases. The CDR3 is 16 residues long. Germline V gene sequence: CDR1 SGHTS, CDR2 YDEGEE. J gave up 5 bases and V 3 bases, and 14 bases lay outside the gene matches. The CDR3 DNA reads as TGTGCCAGCAGCTCCTGGAGGGAGGGAATAGTCCACGAGCAGTACTTC. It specifies CASSSWREGIVHEQYF.

V is TRBV15 and J is TRBJ2-7; TRBD1 matches 8 bases. Trimming at V came to 4 bases and at J to 3 bases, leaving 5 bases not matched to a gene. CDR3 length: 14 residues. The germline CDR1 and CDR2 sequences are LNHNV and YYDKDF (reference sequence). The CDR3 reads CATSIGQGDYEQYF. DNA of the CDR3: TGTGCCACCAGCATTGGACAGGGAGACTACGAGCAGTACTTC.

The chain is built from TRBV6-5 and TRBJ1-2; D gene unclear. The CDR3 loop spans 15 amino acids. The germline V and J ends were trimmed by 2 bases and 4 bases, with 14 bases remaining between them. CDR1 and CDR2 (germline): MNHEY, SVGAGI. The CDR3 sequence: CASSYLGMGSYGYTF. CDR3 coding DNA: TGTGCCAGCAGTTACCTTGGGATGGGGAGCTATGGCTACACCTTC.

The genes are TRBV4-2 and TRBJ2-3; the D gene is possibly TRBD2 (7 bases). CDR1 and CDR2 from the germline V gene are LGHNA and YNFKEQ. This CDR3 contains 17 residues. Trimming cost V 3 bases and J 3 bases, with 19 bases left between them. In nucleotides, the CDR3 is TGTGCCAGCAGCCATCGGGGGGCGGGAGAGGGAACAGATACGCAGTATTTT. Protein: CASSHRGAGEGTDTQYF.

This chain joins TRBV6-6 and TRBJ1-5; a weak D match, TRBD1 (5 bases). Trimming removed 4 bases from V and 4 bases from J, with 14 bases in between. The CDR3 has 15 amino acids. Germline CDR1 is MNHNY and CDR2 is SVGAGI (reference sequence). Here the CDR3 DNA reads TGTGCCAGCAGTTCTCGGGACCGCGAAAATCAGCCCCAGCATTTT. It translates to CASSSRDRENQPQHF.

This chain links TRBV7-3 with TRBJ2-1; 8 bases agree with TRBD2. Germline V gene data show CDR1 as SGHTA and CDR2 as FQGTGA. The junction had 9 bases not matched to a gene; V was cut back by 8 bases and J by 0 bases. The CDR3 spans 16 residues. The CDR3: CASSGVAGSSYNEQFF. In DNA, the CDR3 is TGTGCCAGCTCGGGGGTAGCGGGATCCTCCTACAATGAGCAGTTCTTC.

The V call is TRBV11-3, the J call TRBJ2-2, with a weak D call TRBD2 (6 bases). Per the germline V gene, CDR1 is SGHNT and CDR2 is YENEEA. Trimming left V 4 bases short and J 8 bases short, with 14 bases between. The CDR3 length is 14 residues. Written as DNA, the CDR3 is TGTGCCAGCAGCTCCACAACTAGCCGGGGGGAGCTGTTTTTT. Translated: CASSSTTSRGELFF.

The J gene is TRBJ1-2, the V gene TRBV4-1, with 9 positions matching TRBD1. Germline CDR1 and CDR2: MGHRA and YSYEKL. Unmatched junction bases numbered 4, after V lost 4 bases and J lost 4 bases. This CDR3 comprises 14 residues. CDR3 in DNA: TGCGCCAGCAGCCGGGGACAGGGCTCCTATGGCTACACCTTC. Its protein product is CASSRGQGSYGYTF.

This chain links TRBV7-9 with TRBJ2-1, with 12 bases matching TRBD2. The CDR3 extends over 16 amino acids. V dropped 5 bases and J dropped 4; count of bases not matched to a gene: 6. CDR1 and CDR2 (germline): SEHNR, FQNEAQ (reference sequence). Written as DNA, the CDR3 is TGTGCCAGCAGCCCCGGGACTAGCGGGTCTTACAATGAGCAGTTCTTC. This gives the protein CASSPGTSGSYNEQFF.

Points on this clone: Within the sample, other DNA sequences also encode this same CDR3. V is TRBV5-1 and J is TRBJ1-1, with a possible D match to TRBD1 (5 bases). Germline CDR1 SGHRS, CDR2 YFSETQ. The CDR3 has 14 residues. Trimming left V 4 bases short and J 0 bases short, with 10 bases between. The CDR3 DNA follows: TGCGCCAGCAGCCTCTCGGGGCTGAACACTGAAGCTTTCTTT. Translating gives CASSLSGLNTEAFF.

The chain has TRBV4-3 and TRBJ1-2; D is undetermined. The CDR3 is 15 residues long. V was clipped by 1 base and J by 0 bases, with 9 bases between them. The germline gives CDR1 LGHNA, CDR2 YSLEER. The CDR3 nucleotides read TGCGCCAGCAGCCAAGTGTCTGAACCTAACTATGGCTACACCTTC. Protein sequence: CASSQVSEPNYGYTF.

The rearrangement joins TRBV4-3 to TRBJ2-3; D gene ambiguous. In germline, CDR1 is LGHNA, CDR2 YSLEER. The germline V and J ends were trimmed by 0 bases and 7 bases, with 14 bases remaining between them. This CDR3 spans 15 amino acids. The CDR3 sequence is CASSQDLDRLYTQYF. DNA of the CDR3: TGCGCCAGCAGCCAAGATCTGGACCGGCTATATACGCAGTATTTT.

The chain couples TRBV2 to TRBJ2-1; 7 bases match TRBD2. V lost 2 bases and J lost 3; bases outside the gene matches: 4. The CDR3 totals 15 residues. Germline-derived CDR1 and CDR2 are SNHLY and FYNNEI. CDR3 in amino acids: CASSERERDYNEQFF. The CDR3 DNA reads as TGTGCCAGCAGTGAAAGGGAGCGGGACTACAATGAGCAGTTCTTC.

This rearrangement joins TRBV6-5 to TRBJ1-1; TRBD1 agrees at 7 bases. This CDR3 has 14 amino acids. V lost 5 bases, J lost 4 bases, and 7 bases stayed unmatched. The germline V gene encodes CDR1 MNHEY and CDR2 SVGAGI. CDR3 loop: CASSDRTGGTEAFF. CDR3 in DNA: TGTGCCAGCAGTGACCGGACAGGAGGCACTGAAGCTTTCTTT.

The rearrangement uses TRBV19 and TRBJ1-1; D gene unclear. The CDR3 length is 12 residues. Germline CDR1 reads LNHDA; CDR2 reads SQIVND (reference sequence). The V gene lost 9 bases and the J gene lost 1 base, with 9 bases spanning the gap. CDR3 loop: CASVKENTEAFF. The CDR3 DNA sequence: TGTGCCAGCGTGAAGGAGAACACTGAAGCTTTCTTT.

The V call is TRBV29-1, the J call TRBJ1-5; 10 bases fit TRBD1. V dropped 4 bases and J dropped 5; count of bases not matched to a gene: 5. CDR1 SQVTM and CDR2 ANQGSEA come from the germline V gene. The CDR3 covers 14 residues. CDR3 bases: TGCAGCGTTGCCCCTGGACAGGGGGATCAGCCCCAGCATTTT. This gives the protein CSVAPGQGDQPQHF.

This clone was detected only once. The CDR3 DNA is TGTGCCATCAGTGCTCTCACCGGGACTAGCGCGTACTACACAGATACGCAGTATTTT. Translating gives CAISALTGTSAYYTDTQYF. The chain links TRBV10-3 to TRBJ2-3; 10 nucleotides align to TRBD2. Germline CDR1 and CDR2: ENHRY and SYGVKD. Trimming took 4 bases from V and 2 from J; bases not matched to a gene: 15. This CDR3 region has 19 residues.

This clone was seen a single time. The J gene is TRBJ2-3, the V gene TRBV5-1, with D tentatively TRBD1 or TRBD2 (6 bases each). Germline values: CDR1 SGHRS, CDR2 YFSETQ. The CDR3 has 16 amino acids. Trimming took off 4 bases at V and 4 bases at J, with 19 bases between the two ends. CDR3 protein: CASSLNRELAADTQYF. In DNA form, the CDR3 reads TGCGCCAGCAGCCTAAACAGGGAGTTAGCGGCAGATACGCAGTATTTT.

The chain employs TRBV2 and TRBJ1-2; 7 positions match TRBD1. V shed 1 base, J shed 4 bases, and the junction held 9 bases outside the gene matches. The CDR3 is 16 amino acids. Germline values: CDR1 SNHLY, CDR2 FYNNEI. CDR3 nucleotide sequence: TGTGCCAGCAGTGAAGTTAAAAGGGACAGTCTCTATGGCTACACCTTC. Translating it yields CASSEVKRDSLYGYTF.

The rearrangement links TRBV9 to TRBJ2-3, with 10 positions matching TRBD2. The CDR3 is 16 residues long. The germline CDR1 and CDR2 sequences are SGDLS and YYNGEE. V lost 1 base, J lost 1 base, and 3 bases stayed unmatched. The CDR3 sequence: CASSVPTSGGTDTQYF. CDR3 nucleotide sequence: TGTGCCAGCAGCGTACCCACTAGCGGGGGCACAGATACGCAGTATTTT.

V is TRBV13 and J is TRBJ1-2; D remains unclear. From germline, CDR1 is PRHDT and CDR2 FYEKMQ (reference sequence). With 4 bases removed from V and 3 bases from J, the gap between germline ends came to 12 bases. This CDR3 has 14 amino acids. The DNA for the CDR3 is TGTGCCAGCAGCTCAAGGACGGAGCACTATGGCTACACCTTC. Its protein product is CASSSRTEHYGYTF.

The V gene is TRBV14, the J gene TRBJ2-2, with 13 bases fitting TRBD2. The CDR3 length is 19 residues. J was trimmed by 2 bases and V by 5 bases; bases with no gene match: 11. Per the germline V gene, CDR1 is SGHDN and CDR2 is FVKESK. The CDR3 coding sequence is TGTGCCAGCAGCTCCGGGACTAGCGGGACTTCACCAAACACCGGGGAGCTGTTTTTT. Encoded protein: CASSSGTSGTSPNTGELFF. The whole variable domain, filled in from reference TRBV14 and TRBJ2-2, reads EAGVTQFPSHSVIEKGQTVTLRCDPISGHDNLYWYRRVMGKEIKFLLHFVKESKQDESGMPNNRFLAERTGGTYSTLKVQPAELEDSGVYFCASSSGTSGTSPNTGELFFGEGSRLTVL.